A single TCR beta chain is shown here with its context. This CDR3 has 15 amino acids. Trimming took 0 bases from V and 7 from J, leaving 19 bases between them. CDR1 and CDR2 (germline): DFQATT, SNEGSKA (reference sequence). Random-hexamer reverse transcription was applied to roughly 0.5 to 1 ug RNA. TCRdb processed the immunoSEQ multiplex PCR reads anew with MiXCR; each CDR3 protein has one entry. Counted here are some 160,000 distinct CDR3 sequences, roughly 94% occurring once; the ten biggest clones make up 0.1% to 0.13%. This record comes from a study of CD8 T cells in Susac syndrome. The receptor was isolated from a human donor with Susac syndrome. The sequenced material came from CD4+ T cells from PBMCs. The chain has TRBV20-1 and TRBJ2-7; D ambiguous. The DNA of the CDR3 is TGCAGTGCTAGAGAGGGGTCGGGCAGACTCCGGGAGCAGTACTTC. Protein sequence: CSAREGSGRLREQYF.